This TCR beta chain is drawn from a study of control samples from healthy donors and cancer patients (dated by TCRdb to the early 2020s). This clone was counted between two and nine times. Its specific antigen is unknown. No much larger clone exists at a distance of one base, and base qualities are not known. Library method: the immunoSEQ multiplex PCR assay. TCRdb took over this immuneACCESS table, retaining in-frame rearrangements with V and J assigned. Such tables are incomplete; in checked studies, under half of the missing clones stem from an unresolved V gene, and the remainder is unexplained. The sample yields about 120,000 clones; 80% to 90% were counted once. The ten largest account for less than 9.5% of the sample. The CDR3 runs 16 residues from the cysteine to the phenylalanine. Of all the DNA, just the CDR3 is kept, 48 bases in frame from base 1. CDR1 SGDLS and CDR2 YYNGEE are derived from the germline V gene. V sheds 4 bases and J sheds 3 bases, leaving 17 bases between their ends.

This clonotype was sampled from a man in his forties in good health. Specimen: blood. The rearranged segments are TRBV9 and TRBJ1-3, with no D gene named confidently. At the DNA level, the sequence is TGTGCCAGCAGCTCAAGTTCCCTGAGAGGTGGAAACACCATATATTTT. The resulting protein is CASSSSSLRGGNTIYF.